The TCR beta chain described here comes from a study of cytomegalovirus exposure and HLA in healthy donors. 60 Vbeta and 13 Jbeta primers were used in PCR. Repertoires were generated with immunoSEQ multiplex PCR, while TCRdb's copy carries only in-frame clones and drops some. Of 110,000 to 150,000 clones in the sample, 77% were seen once. Study results and limitations: Data from an earlier analysis indicated that most TCR beta V segments were productive either about 90% or about 30% of the time.

As for this clone: Its antigen is still unknown.

At sampling all donors were nominally healthy, likely with unrecorded immune exposures. The V gene end was trimmed by 4 bases and the J gene end by 6 bases; junction bases not matched to a gene: 8. Per germline, CDR1 SGHRS and CDR2 YFSETQ. CDR3 length: 16 residues. This clonotype was sampled from a male donor in good health and CMV-seronegative. V and J are TRBV5-1 and TRBJ2-1; 12 bases agree with TRBD2. Sequencing was done on a sample of PBMCs. CDR3 in amino acids: CASSPSTSGGINEQFF. In DNA form, the CDR3 reads TGCGCCAGCAGCCCCTCTACTAGCGGGGGGATCAATGAGCAGTTCTTC.